This paragraph covers one T cell receptor beta chain sequence. The data stem from a study of blood T cell repertoires in COVID-19. The germline CDR1 and CDR2 sequences are LGHDT and YNNKEL (reference sequence). The CDR3 totals 18 residues. J was trimmed by 4 bases and V by 4 bases; bases with no gene match: 12. In the source study's methods: Estimation of nucleated cell counts was performed using reference gene primer amplification. Generated by immunoSEQ multiplex PCR, the TCRdb table keeps only in-frame clones and is missing some. D and trimming come from the DNA, and the V and J calls and clone size come from that table. This sample has about 440,000 clones, with about 90% found just once.

Sequencing was performed on PBMCs or T cells enriched from blood (not recorded which). This clonotype was obtained from a man between 18 and 29 years old who had recovered from COVID-19. The chain recombines TRBV3-1 (or the pseudogene TRBV3-2) with TRBJ2-2; 10 nucleotides match TRBD2. In nucleotides, the CDR3 is TGTGCCAGCAGCCCATATCTAGCGGGAGCAACCATCACCGGGGAGCTGTTTTTT. It is translated as CASSPYLAGATITGELFF.